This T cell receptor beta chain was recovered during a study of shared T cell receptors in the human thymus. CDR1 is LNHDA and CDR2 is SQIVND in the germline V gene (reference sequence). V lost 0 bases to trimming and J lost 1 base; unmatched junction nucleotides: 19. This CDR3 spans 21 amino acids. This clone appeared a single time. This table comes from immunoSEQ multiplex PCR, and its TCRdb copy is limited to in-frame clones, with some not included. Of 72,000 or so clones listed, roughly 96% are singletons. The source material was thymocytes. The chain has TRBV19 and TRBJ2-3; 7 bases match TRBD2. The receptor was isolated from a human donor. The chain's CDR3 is CASSIDRKGRVAGGGTDTQYF. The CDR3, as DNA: TGTGCCAGTAGTATAGATAGAAAAGGTAGGGTAGCGGGCGGCGGCACAGATACGCAGTATTTT.